The present TCR beta chain was sequenced within a study of shared clonotypes between healthy human individuals. Measured with immunoSEQ multiplex PCR; TCRdb has only the in-frame clones, and not every one. The table records 2 million to 2.5 million clones, about 92% of them present only once. This CDR3 has 19 residues. V lost 1 base, J lost 2 bases, and 15 bases stayed unmatched. The germline V gene encodes CDR1 SGHTA and CDR2 FQGNSA. This sequence joins TRBV7-2 and TRBJ2-7, with 9 nucleotides matching TRBD2. The sequence was obtained from a man younger than 30 in good health. Some clones in this sample may be carry-over from other donors' samples. Material for sequencing was naive CD4+ T cells from PBMCs. Subset described: CD45RA+ positively selected. The CDR3 region has the DNA TGTGCCAGCAGCTTAGTTGGACTAGCGTTCGGAAGGTCGCCCTACGAGCAGTACTTC. Its translation is CASSLVGLAFGRSPYEQYF.